The 19 T cell receptor beta chains presented below share a single source sample, sequenced in a study of T-cell memory formation after mild COVID-19. One entry per CDR3 protein results from TCRdb running MiXCR on the 5' RACE reads. This repertoire shows a few hundred thousand distinct CDR3 sequences, approximately 19% found once; its top ten account for around 21%. Material for sequencing was PBMCs or a T cell subset sorted from them (not recorded which). The receptor source for this set is a young man who had mild COVID-19 (a few samples of this study predate the infection). Cell type and time point are not known.

The V and J genes are TRBV12-3 or TRBV12-4 and TRBJ1-5; D ambiguous. Trimming removed 5 bases at V and 0 bases at J, with 8 bases between. The CDR3 runs to 14 residues. The CDR3 is CASSQRYSNQPQHF. DNA of the CDR3: TGTGCCAGCAGTCAACGTTATAGCAATCAGCCCCAGCATTTT.

In this sample, this clonotype turned up a few times. The J gene is TRBJ1-2, the V gene TRBV12-3 or TRBV12-4, with D unclear. Trimming stripped 3 bases from V and 9 bases from J, with 14 bases between. The CDR3 length is 13 residues. CDR3 sequence (DNA): TGTGCCAGCAGTTTCCCATTCCGCAATAGCTACACCTTC. Its protein is CASSFPFRNSYTF.

The table lists this clonotype with a few counts. The chain employs TRBV12-3 or TRBV12-4 and TRBJ1-5; no clear D gene. The CDR3 length is 14 residues. V was shortened by 3 bases and J by 5 bases, with 11 bases between the two germline ends. CDR3 residues: CASSLNPYDQPQHF. For the CDR3, the DNA is TGTGCCAGCAGTTTGAACCCCTACGATCAGCCCCAGCATTTT.

This rearrangement joins TRBV12-3 or TRBV12-4 to TRBJ1-1; perhaps TRBD1 as D (6 bases). Trimming stripped 4 bases from V and 4 bases from J, with 13 bases between. CDR3 length equals 14 residues. For the CDR3, the DNA is TGTGCCAGCAGTTCGGGGGGGGCGTTCACTGAAGCTTTCTTT. It is translated as CASSSGGAFTEAFF.

The chain combines TRBV19 with TRBJ1-5; D perhaps matches TRBD1 (6 bases). The CDR3 has 18 amino acids. Trimming cost V 2 bases and J 0 bases, with 17 bases left between them. Germline values: CDR1 LNHDA, CDR2 SQIVND (reference sequence). This chain's CDR3 is CASSIFRQGTHSNQPQHF. The CDR3 bases are TGTGCCAGTAGTATATTTCGGCAGGGGACACATAGCAATCAGCCCCAGCATTTT.

This clonotype was detected only a few times. V and J are TRBV6-4 and TRBJ2-7; D unclear. Germline values: CDR1 MRHNA, CDR2 SNTAGT. The CDR3 totals 13 residues. V was shortened by 3 bases and J by 2 bases, with 8 bases between the two germline ends. DNA of the CDR3: TGTGCCAGCAGTGAGGCACCGACCTACGAGCAGTACTTC. Translating it yields CASSEAPTYEQYF.

In this sample, this clonotype turned up many times. The chain has TRBV28 and TRBJ2-7; D is unresolved. Germline CDR1 and CDR2: MDHEN and SYDVKM. Trimming cost V 6 bases and J 2 bases, with 14 bases left between them. This CDR3 is built from 14 residues. CDR3: CASRPPDSPYEQYV. The DNA of the CDR3 is TGTGCCAGCAGACCCCCCGATAGTCCCTACGAGCAGTACGTC.

The chain links TRBV20-1 to TRBJ2-2; D is possibly TRBD1 (5 bases). The CDR3 contains 14 residues. Trimming left V 6 bases short and J 1 base short, with 12 bases between. Germline assignment: CDR1 DFQATT and CDR2 SNEGSKA (reference sequence). The CDR3 DNA reads TGCAGTGCCCAAAGAGGACAGAACACCGGGGAGCTGTTTTTT. Translated, it gives CSAQRGQNTGELFF.

In this sample, this clonotype turned up a few times. This chain joins TRBV12-3 or TRBV12-4 and TRBJ2-5, with D tentatively TRBD1 (5 bases). The CDR3 spans 14 residues. V was clipped by 6 bases and J by 5 bases, with 16 bases between them. CDR3 loop: CASSFSGRRETQYF. For the CDR3, the DNA is TGTGCCAGCAGCTTTTCAGGGCGGCGGGAGACCCAGTACTTC.

The rearrangement links TRBV5-1 to TRBJ1-5, with unresolved D. This CDR3 spans 14 amino acids. Germline V lookup: CDR1 SGHRS, CDR2 YFSETQ. V was shortened by 5 bases and J by 6 bases, with 15 bases between the two germline ends. CDR3 region: CASRQDFGGQPQHF. The CDR3 region has the DNA TGCGCCAGCAGGCAGGACTTTGGAGGTCAGCCCCAGCATTTT.

This clonotype was counted a few times. The chain joins TRBV7-2 to TRBJ2-3; tentatively, D is TRBD1 or TRBD2 (5 bases each). Germline V CDR1 and CDR2: SGHTA, FQGNSA. The CDR3 is made up of 15 amino acids. The ends were cut back, 7 bases at V and 5 bases at J, with 19 bases in the middle. The CDR3 DNA reads TGTGCCAGCATCCCGGGGCAGAGACTTCAAGATACGCAGTATTTT. The encoded protein is CASIPGQRLQDTQYF.

This chain links TRBV4-1 with TRBJ1-1, with 7 bases aligning to TRBD1. The ends lost 1 base at V and 5 bases at J; junction bases unmatched: 7. The germline V gene encodes CDR1 MGHRA and CDR2 YSYEKL. This CDR3 spans 15 amino acids. CDR3 in amino acids: CASSQGAGGETEAFF. CDR3 DNA sequence: TGCGCCAGCAGCCAAGGGGCAGGGGGGGAAACTGAAGCTTTCTTT.

The V call is TRBV9, the J call TRBJ2-1; 13 nucleotides line up with TRBD2. Trimming took 0 bases from V and 7 from J; bases not matched to a gene: 4. Germline V gives CDR1 SGDLS, CDR2 YYNGEE. The CDR3 runs 16 residues. Here the CDR3 reads CASSVGTSGGDNEQFF. The CDR3 DNA is TGTGCCAGCAGCGTAGGCACTAGCGGGGGGGATAATGAGCAGTTCTTC.

This clonotype was counted between two and nine times. The gene calls are TRBV10-3 and TRBJ2-2; no clear D. V was clipped by 0 bases and J by 9 bases, with 8 bases between them. CDR3 length: 13 amino acids. Germline loops: CDR1 ENHRY, CDR2 SYGVKD. The CDR3: CAISESNGRELFF. The CDR3 DNA follows: TGTGCCATCAGTGAGTCGAATGGGAGGGAGCTGTTTTTT.

The chain is built from TRBV4-1 and TRBJ1-1; 7 bases fit TRBD1. The germline V gene has CDR1 MGHRA and CDR2 YSYEKL. V gave up 2 bases and J gave up 0 bases; unmatched junction bases: 9. This CDR3 contains 17 residues. CDR3 in amino acids: CASSQTNRGGMNTEAFF. CDR3 bases: TGCGCCAGCAGCCAAACAAACAGGGGTGGCATGAACACTGAAGCTTTCTTT.

This sequence joins TRBV28 and TRBJ1-2; D might be TRBD1 (5 bases). Germline V gene data show CDR1 as MDHEN and CDR2 as SYDVKM. The V gene lost 6 bases and the J gene lost 0 bases, with 14 bases spanning the gap. This CDR3 region has 15 residues. The CDR3 DNA is TGTGCCAGCAGGCCACAGGTCTTAGCTAACTATGGCTACACCTTC. Its protein is CASRPQVLANYGYTF.

This chain joins TRBV20-1 and TRBJ2-5; 12 nucleotides align to TRBD1. CDR3 length: 14 amino acids. Germline V gene data show CDR1 as DFQATT and CDR2 as SNEGSKA (reference sequence). Unmatched junction bases numbered 6, after V lost 5 bases and J lost 5 bases. The CDR3 protein is CSAPGTGGVETQYF. CDR3 nucleotides: TGCAGTGCTCCCGGGACAGGGGGCGTGGAGACCCAGTACTTC.

The V gene is TRBV5-1, the J gene TRBJ1-2; the D is unclear. Per germline, CDR1 SGHRS and CDR2 YFSETQ. The V end was cut by 0 bases, the J end by 12 bases, with 12 bases between. The CDR3 is 12 residues long. CDR3 coding DNA: TGCGCCAGCAGCTTGGACAGTGGATCGGACACCTTC. Translation: CASSLDSGSDTF.

This chain links TRBV7-9 with TRBJ1-2; TRBD1 is a possible D gene (5 bases). The CDR3 extends over 15 amino acids. V gave up 1 base and J gave up 5 bases, with 14 bases separating them. The germline V gene has CDR1 SEHNR and CDR2 FQNEAQ (reference sequence). DNA for the CDR3: TGTGCCAGCAGCTTAGGTTCTGGGGGGATTTATGGCTACACCTTC. Its translation: CASSLGSGGIYGYTF.